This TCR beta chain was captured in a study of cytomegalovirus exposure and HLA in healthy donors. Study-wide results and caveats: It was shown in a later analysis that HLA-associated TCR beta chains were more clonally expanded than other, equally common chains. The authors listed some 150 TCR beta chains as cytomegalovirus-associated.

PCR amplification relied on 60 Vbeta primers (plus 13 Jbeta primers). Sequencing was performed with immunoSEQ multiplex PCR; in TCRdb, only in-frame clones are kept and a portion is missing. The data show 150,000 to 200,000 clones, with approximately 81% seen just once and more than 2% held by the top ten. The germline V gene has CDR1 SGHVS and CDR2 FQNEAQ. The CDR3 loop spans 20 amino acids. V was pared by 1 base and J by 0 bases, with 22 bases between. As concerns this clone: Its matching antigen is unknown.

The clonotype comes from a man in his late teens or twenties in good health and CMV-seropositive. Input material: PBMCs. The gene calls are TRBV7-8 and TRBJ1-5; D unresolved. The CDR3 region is CASSLVVRPSMGDSNQPQHF. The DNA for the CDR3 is TGTGCCAGCAGCTTAGTAGTCCGGCCCTCGATGGGAGATAGCAATCAGCCCCAGCATTTT.